The clone carrying this T cell receptor (beta chain) has a handful of counts. No antigen is known for it. Looked up from germline, CDR1 is DFQATT and CDR2 is SNEGSKA (reference sequence). The CDR3 has 17 residues. J was trimmed by 0 bases and V by 5 bases; bases with no gene match: 11. These data belong to a study of T cell repertoires in cytomegalovirus infection. For the study at large: The authors used CMV epitopes that were HLA-C-restricted (recently identified) and HLA-B-restricted (well studied). In public TCR beta signatures, there were indications of both CMV infection and matching HLA type.

MiXCR, applied by TCRdb to the reads, yields one record per CDR3 protein. Of fewer than 900,000 distinct CDR3 sequences listed, 25% to 35% are singletons. The specimen comprised cultured CD8+ T cells from PBMCs, sampled from culture after CMV antigen stimulation. The receptor's source is a human donor in good health (CMV status not recorded). Some clones in this sample may be carry-over from other donors' samples. The rearrangement uses TRBV20-1 and TRBJ1-5, with 9 bases identical to TRBD1. CDR3 in amino acids: CSAGDREKGYSNQPQHF. The CDR3 DNA follows: TGCAGTGCTGGGGACAGGGAGAAGGGCTATAGCAATCAGCCCCAGCATTTT.